The rows below give T cell receptor beta chains drawn from one sample of a study of a mutant IDH1 vaccine in newly diagnosed glioma. TCRdb's table, derived via immunoSEQ multiplex PCR, lists solely in-frame clones and lacks some. The sample includes around 33,000 clones, 90% seen only once; the top ten take less than 25%. Their cognate antigens are unknown. The starting material was PBMCs, obtained from a glioma patient whose treatment included an IDH1 peptide vaccine. These TCRs come from a man in his late teens or twenties with glioma. Both conserved end residues are part of each CDR3. A D gene is named only where the DNA matches it firmly. A row's size may be missing; if present it is once, few, many or a size class.

v_call	d_call	cdr3_length	clone_size	j_call	cdr3_aa	cdr3_nt
TRBV7-2	TRBD2	15	NA	TRBJ2-7	CASSLGTSGGYEQYF	TGTGCCAGCAGCCTCGGGACTAGCGGAGGCTACGAGCAGTACTTC
TRBV5-4	NA	12	few	TRBJ2-5	CASSSYQETQYF	TGTGCCAGCAGCTCATACCAAGAGACCCAGTACTTC
TRBV5-1	NA	17	NA	TRBJ2-5	CASSSNTVGTAQETQYF	TGCGCCAGCAGCTCGAACACCGTAGGGACGGCCCAAGAGACCCAGTACTTC
TRBV7-9	NA	15	NA	TRBJ1-6	CASSLVGGVDSPLHF	TGTGCCAGCAGCTTAGTGGGGGGGGTTGATTCACCCCTCCACTTT
TRBV5-4	TRBD2	16	once	TRBJ2-2	CASSHWTSGNTGELFF	TGTGCCAGCAGCCACTGGACTAGCGGAAACACCGGGGAGCTGTTTTTT
TRBV30	TRBD1	15	NA	TRBJ2-7	CAWSVEGQGAHEQYF	TGTGCCTGGAGTGTAGAGGGACAGGGGGCCCACGAGCAGTACTTC
TRBV19	NA	12	NA	TRBJ1-1	CASSISRYEAFF	TGTGCCAGTAGTATTTCAAGGTACGAGGCTTTCTTT
TRBV29-1	NA	14	NA	TRBJ2-3	CSVADSLLTDTQYF	TGCAGCGTAGCCGACAGTTTGCTCACAGATACGCAGTATTTT
TRBV28	NA	11	NA	TRBJ2-7	CASSPDSEQYF	TGTGCCAGCAGTCCAGACAGCGAGCAGTACTTC
TRBV27	NA	8	NA	TRBJ2-7	CASLEQYF	TGTGCCAGCTTGGAGCAGTACTTC